This TCR beta chain was obtained from a study of T cell responses to AZD1222 COVID-19 vaccine. The germline gives CDR1 SGHAT, CDR2 FQNNGV. Trimming removed 1 base at V and 5 bases at J, with 14 bases between. The CDR3 totals 16 residues. Of note for this clone: Its antigen remains unknown.

Profiling relied on immunoSEQ multiplex PCR, and the TCRdb table lists in-frame clones only, not all of them. The repertoire consists of some 150,000 clones, with around 85% occurring once and the leading ten covering about 7%. Points from the study as a whole: Repertoire samples came only from after the peak T cell response.

The sequence came from an adult who had recovered from COVID-19. Specimen: peripheral blood, collected after recovery from COVID-19. The V call is TRBV11-2, the J call TRBJ1-4, with D unresolved. In DNA form, the CDR3 reads TGTGCCAGCAGCTTAGTTTGGGGAGAGGGAAATGAAAAACTGTTTTTT. It specifies CASSLVWGEGNEKLFF.